Listed here are 24 T cell receptor beta chains from one sample, sequenced in a study of cytomegalovirus exposure and HLA in healthy donors. A multiplex PCR was run with 60 Vbeta primers and 13 Jbeta primers. TCRdb keeps only in-frame clones here, not all; method: immunoSEQ multiplex PCR. Of 180,000 or so clones listed, about three quarters are singletons. The sample taken for sequencing was PBMCs. These receptor sequences come from a man aged 45-65 years in good health and CMV-seropositive.

The chain links TRBV7-2 to TRBJ1-5; unclear D gene. Germline CDR1 is SGHTA and CDR2 is FQGNSA. This CDR3 is 13 amino acids long. V shed 2 bases and J shed 1 base, with 3 bases lying between them. The CDR3 coding sequence is TGTGCCAGCAGCTTACGGAGCAATCAGCCCCAGCATTTT. This encodes CASSLRSNQPQHF.

J is TRBJ2-5 and V is TRBV5-3; D gene unclear. TRBV5-3 is an ORF, with its function uncertain. Deletions cut 4 bases from V and 3 bases from J, with 10 bases between. The CDR3 length is 13 residues. In nucleotides, the CDR3 is TGTGCCAGAAGCCCCGAGCCAAAAGAGACCCAGTACTTC. This encodes CARSPEPKETQYF.

The J gene is TRBJ1-4, the V gene TRBV28; D uncertain. Deletions cut 3 bases from V and 8 bases from J, with 22 bases between. Per the germline V gene, CDR1 is MDHEN and CDR2 is SYDVKM. This CDR3 has 17 residues. The CDR3 DNA reads TGTGCCAGCAGTTTGCCCCAATTGAGGGTAGCGGGGGAAAAACTGTTTTTT. This translates into CASSLPQLRVAGEKLFF. Complete variable domain (other parts from reference TRBV28 and TRBJ1-4): DVKVTQSSRYLVKRTGEKVFLECVQDMDHENMFWYRQDPGLGLRLIYFSYDVKMKEKGDIPEGYSVSREKKERFSLILESASTNQTSMYLCASSLPQLRVAGEKLFFGSGTQLSVL.

The chain links TRBV4-3 to TRBJ2-5; D gene uncertain. Germline V CDR1 and CDR2: LGHNA, YSLEER. V was shortened by 1 base and J by 2 bases, with 11 bases between the two germline ends. The CDR3 covers 15 residues. The CDR3 is CASSQGGSSQETQYF. Written as DNA, the CDR3 is TGCGCCAGCAGCCAAGGCGGCTCCAGTCAAGAGACCCAGTACTTC.

The chain uses TRBV7-9 and TRBJ1-3; 7 nucleotides agree with TRBD1. Germline loops: CDR1 SEHNR, CDR2 FQNEAQ (reference sequence). The CDR3 sequence is 15 residues long. The junction had 6 bases not matched to a gene; V was cut back by 5 bases and J by 2 bases. The CDR3 nucleotides read TGTGCCAGCAGCCCGGACAGGACCCCTGGAAACACCATATATTTT. Translated, it gives CASSPDRTPGNTIYF.

V usage is TRBV6-1 and J usage is TRBJ2-1; 7 bases line up with TRBD1. Germline V CDR1 and CDR2: MNHNS, SASEGT. J lost 7 bases, V lost 1 base, and 7 bases had no gene match. This CDR3 spans 15 amino acids. CDR3 nucleotides: TGTGCCAGCAGTGAAGAACAGGGGATGTGGAATGAGCAGTTCTTC. Translation: CASSEEQGMWNEQFF.

V is TRBV7-9 and J is TRBJ2-7; D might be TRBD2 (5 bases). This CDR3 contains 14 residues. V dropped 1 base and J dropped 3 bases, with 10 bases sitting between them. CDR1 and CDR2 (germline): SEHNR, FQNEAQ (reference sequence). Here the CDR3 reads CASSLGGMNYEQYF. The CDR3 DNA is TGTGCCAGCAGCTTAGGAGGGATGAACTACGAGCAGTACTTC.

V is TRBV15 and J is TRBJ1-1; 11 bases align to TRBD1. Germline CDR1 and CDR2: LNHNV and YYDKDF (reference sequence). V was clipped by 6 bases and J by 8 bases; unmatched bases: 5. This CDR3 has 13 amino acids. The CDR3 coding sequence is TGTGCCACCAGATCTAGGACAGGGGGCGAAGCTTTCTTT. It encodes CATRSRTGGEAFF. Combining the CDR3 with reference TRBV15 and TRBJ1-1 gives the whole variable domain DAMVIQNPRYQVTQFGKPVTLSCSQTLNHNVMYWYQQKSSQAPKLLFHYYDKDFNNEADTPDNFQSRRPNTSFCFLDIRSPGLGDTAMYLCATRSRTGGEAFFGQGTRLTVV.

The chain is built from TRBV19 and TRBJ1-5; no definite D call. The germline V gene encodes CDR1 LNHDA and CDR2 SQIVND (reference sequence). V was clipped by 4 bases and J by 4 bases, with 20 bases between them. The CDR3 loop spans 17 amino acids. This CDR3 reads CASSNLVGQRSNQPQHF. CDR3 DNA sequence: TGTGCCAGTAGTAATTTGGTTGGGCAGAGAAGTAATCAGCCCCAGCATTTT. Full variable domain (outside the CDR3, taken from reference TRBV19 and TRBJ1-5): DGGITQSPKYLFRKEGQNVTLSCEQNLNHDAMYWYRQDPGQGLRLIYYSQIVNDFQKGDIAEGYSVSREKKESFPLTVTSAQKNPTAFYLCASSNLVGQRSNQPQHFGDGTRLSIL.

The CDR3 DNA reads TGTGCCAGCAGTTTACCGGCCAGGGCGGAAGGCTACACCTTC. Protein: CASSLPARAEGYTF. The chain combines TRBV28 with TRBJ1-2, with D maybe TRBD1 (5 bases). CDR3 length equals 14 residues. Trimming removed 2 bases from V and 8 bases from J, with 15 bases in between. Germline lookup yields CDR1 MDHEN and CDR2 SYDVKM.

This chain links TRBV28 with TRBJ2-1; possibly TRBD2 for D (6 bases). CDR3 length: 14 amino acids. Germline CDR1 MDHEN, CDR2 SYDVKM. Trimming cost V 2 bases and J 15 bases, with 20 bases left between them. CDR3 loop: CASSLPGKKEGAFF. Written as DNA, the CDR3 is TGTGCCAGCAGTTTACCCGGGAAGAAGGAGGGTGCGTTCTTC.

This chain connects TRBV10-2 to TRBJ1-1, with TRBD1 matching 7 bases. The ends lost 7 bases at V and 0 bases at J; junction bases unmatched: 5. CDR1 is WSHSY, CDR2 SAAADI, per germline. The CDR3 runs 14 residues. The CDR3 sequence is CASTMTGMNTEAFF. Here the CDR3 DNA reads TGCGCCAGCACCATGACAGGGATGAACACTGAAGCTTTCTTT.

This sequence joins TRBV6-5 and TRBJ1-2; 7 nucleotides agree with TRBD1. Germline lookup yields CDR1 MNHEY and CDR2 SVGAGI. This CDR3 has 15 amino acids. Germline trimming cut 6 bases from V and 5 bases from J; bases unmatched to any gene: 12. This chain's CDR3 is CASRPRGTEPYGYTF. The DNA for the CDR3 is TGTGCCAGCAGGCCCCGGGGGACAGAACCTTATGGCTACACCTTC.

The genes are TRBV29-1 and TRBJ2-7; 7 nucleotides align to TRBD1. Germline assignment: CDR1 SQVTM and CDR2 ANQGSEA. The CDR3 totals 13 residues. V lost 4 bases and J lost 2; bases outside the gene matches: 5. The CDR3 region is CSVGQGAPYEQYF. For the CDR3, the DNA is TGCAGCGTTGGACAGGGAGCTCCCTACGAGCAGTACTTC.

Only one count was recorded for this clone. The J gene is TRBJ2-7, the V gene TRBV10-3; 9 bases are a match to TRBD1. Germline loops: CDR1 ENHRY, CDR2 SYGVKD. CDR3 length equals 15 residues. Trimming removed 3 bases from V and 2 bases from J; junction bases left unmatched: 5. Here the CDR3 DNA reads TGTGCCATCAGTGACCGGGACAGGGTCACCTACGAGCAGTACTTC. This sequence encodes CAISDRDRVTYEQYF.

The chain combines TRBV28 with TRBJ2-1; tentatively, D is TRBD2 (5 bases). Trimming pared 2 bases from V and 0 bases from J, leaving 20 bases between. Germline CDR1 MDHEN, CDR2 SYDVKM. The CDR3 length is 19 residues. Here the CDR3 DNA reads TGTGCCAGCAGTTTAATTAGAATACGGGCGGGCCGCTCCTACAATGAGCAGTTCTTC. Protein sequence: CASSLIRIRAGRSYNEQFF.

This rearrangement joins TRBV4-1 to TRBJ2-7; TRBD2 matches 12 bases. CDR1 MGHRA and CDR2 YSYEKL come from the germline V gene. This CDR3 is built from 13 residues. The V segment lost 9 bases and the J segment 3 bases; nucleotides outside the gene matches: 3. CDR3 DNA: TGCGCCAGACTAGCGGGGGGCGACTACGAGCAGTACGTC. Residues: CARLAGGDYEQYV.

The DNA of the CDR3 is TGCGCCAGCAGCTTGCAGGCTATGAACACTGAAGCTTTCTTT. It yields the protein CASSLQAMNTEAFF. V gene TRBV5-1 combines with J gene TRBJ1-1; D unclear. V lost 1 base, J lost 0 bases, and 7 bases lay in between. The CDR3 covers 14 residues. CDR1 and CDR2 from the germline V gene are SGHRS and YFSETQ.

The CDR3 region has the DNA TGTGCCAGCAGCGCGGACTGGGGCACCGGGGAGCTGTTTTTT. Translation: CASSADWGTGELFF. The chain carries TRBV6-6 and TRBJ2-2; D might be TRBD2 (5 bases). The CDR3 length is 14 residues. V was cut by 6 bases and J by 4 bases, with 12 bases left in between. The germline V gene encodes CDR1 MNHNY and CDR2 SVGAGI (reference sequence).

The V and J genes are TRBV5-1 and TRBJ2-1, with TRBD1 identical over 7 bases. This CDR3 contains 11 residues. The junction had 6 bases not matched to a gene; V was cut back by 4 bases and J by 14 bases. Germline values: CDR1 SGHRS, CDR2 YFSETQ. CDR3 in amino acids: CASSLTGFEFF. Here the CDR3 DNA reads TGCGCCAGCAGCCTGACAGGGTTTGAGTTCTTC.

CDR3 sequence reads: CASSLSAGAGGGYTF. The CDR3 bases are TGCGCCAGCAGCTTGAGTGCAGGGGCCGGGGGGGGCTACACCTTC. The chain is built from TRBV5-1 and TRBJ1-2, with a tentative D call TRBD1 (6 bases). The V gene lost 1 base and the J gene lost 8 bases, with 18 bases spanning the gap. The germline V gene encodes CDR1 SGHRS and CDR2 YFSETQ. This CDR3 region has 15 residues.

The V and J genes are TRBV28 and TRBJ2-7; perhaps TRBD2 as D (5 bases). With 1 base removed from V and 5 bases from J, the gap between germline ends came to 18 bases. CDR3 length equals 16 residues. Looked up from germline, CDR1 is MDHEN and CDR2 is SYDVKM. DNA of the CDR3: TGTGCCAGCAGTTTATCAACCGGGGTGGGATTCAACGAGCAGTACTTC. This encodes CASSLSTGVGFNEQYF.

V is TRBV9 and J is TRBJ1-2, with 8 bases lining up with TRBD1. Germline CDR1 and CDR2: SGDLS and YYNGEE. The ends lost 4 bases at V and 3 bases at J; junction bases unmatched: 5. The CDR3 loop spans 14 amino acids. CDR3 in amino acids: CASSPLQGDYGYTF. The CDR3 coding sequence is TGTGCCAGCAGCCCTTTACAGGGGGACTATGGCTACACCTTC. Variable domain in full (rest from reference TRBV9 and TRBJ1-2): DSGVTQTPKHLITATGQRVTLRCSPRSGDLSVYWYQQSLDQGLQFLIQYYNGEERAKGNILERFSAQQFPDLHSELNLSSLELGDSALYFCASSPLQGDYGYTFGSGTRLTVV.

J is TRBJ2-5 and V is TRBV19; TRBD2 is a possible D gene (6 bases). From germline, CDR1 is LNHDA and CDR2 SQIVND (reference sequence). The CDR3 consists of 16 residues. V lost 4 bases, J lost 2 bases, and 17 bases lay in between. CDR3 in DNA: TGTGCCAGTAGTAGACGGGGGAACGGTGGGCAAGAGACCCAGTACTTC. Translating it yields CASSRRGNGGQETQYF.